The 6 T cell receptor beta chains given below trace back to one sample, sequenced in a study of blood T cell repertoires in COVID-19 (dated by TCRdb to the early 2020s). The library was built by means of the immunoSEQ multiplex PCR assay. TCRdb obtained this table from immuneACCESS and retained in-frame rearrangements with V and J assigned. These tables miss some clones; where compared with another copy, unresolved V genes account for less than half of the shortfall, and the remainder is unexplained. The table for this sample lists approximately 76,000 clones; 91% of them were counted only once. 8% to 10% of the sample rests with the top ten. Specimen: peripheral blood. The receptors stem from a human donor in a cohort sampled during active COVID-19.

A few counts support this clone. The CDR3 nucleotides read TGTGCCAGCAGCGAACTCGGGGGGAGCAATCAGCCCCAGCATTTT. Encoded protein: CASSELGGSNQPQHF. The chain recombines TRBV2 with TRBJ1-5; D is perhaps TRBD1 (5 bases). The CDR3 is 15 amino acids. Trimming removed 6 bases at V and 1 base at J, with 13 bases between. In germline, CDR1 is SNHLY, CDR2 FYNNEI.

The genes are TRBV18 and TRBJ1-5; 10 bases fit TRBD1. Trimming removed 4 bases from V and 4 bases from J; junction bases left unmatched: 4. This CDR3 comprises 15 residues. In germline, CDR1 is KGHSH, CDR2 LQKENI. The DNA for the CDR3 is TGTGCCAGCTCACTCCGGGACAGGGGAAATCAGCCCCAGCATTTT. This translates into CASSLRDRGNQPQHF.

This clone was seen once. This chain links TRBV12-3 or TRBV12-4 with TRBJ1-2, with no clear D. V gave up 0 bases and J gave up 8 bases, with 10 bases separating them. The CDR3 covers 13 residues. The DNA for the CDR3 is TGTGCCAGCAGTTTAGCGTCTAGTCTAGGCTACACCTTC. Protein: CASSLASSLGYTF.

The rearrangement links TRBV11-2 to TRBJ2-7, with D unclear. The V and J ends lost 5 bases and 2 bases respectively, with 10 bases between them. Per the germline V gene, CDR1 is SGHAT and CDR2 is FQNNGV. The CDR3 is 13 amino acids. For the CDR3, the DNA is TGTGCCAGCAGCAAAGGTGGAGCCTACGAGCAGTACTTC. Translated, it gives CASSKGGAYEQYF.

This clone occurred once. The chain joins TRBV27 to TRBJ1-5, with 7 bases aligning to TRBD1. CDR1 is MNHEY and CDR2 is SMNVEV in the germline V gene (reference sequence). The CDR3 has 13 amino acids. Trimming cost V 4 bases and J 6 bases; bases outside gene matches: 3. The CDR3, as DNA: TGTGCCAGCAGTTCCCGGACAGGTCAGCCCCAGCATTTT. Encoded protein: CASSSRTGQPQHF.

The V gene is TRBV18, the J gene TRBJ2-7; 12 bases are a match to TRBD1. The CDR3 is 16 amino acids. Germline V gene sequence: CDR1 KGHSH, CDR2 LQKENI. With 1 base clipped from V and 7 bases from J, the junction kept 8 bases outside the gene matches. This CDR3 reads CASSPRPGQGAGEQYF. CDR3 in DNA: TGTGCCAGCTCACCACGACCGGGACAGGGGGCTGGTGAGCAGTACTTC. The full variable domain, with the rest looked up from reference TRBV18 and TRBJ2-7, is NAGVMQNPRHLVRRRGQEARLRCSPMKGHSHVYWYRQLPEEGLKFMVYLQKENIIDESGMPKERFSAEFPKEGPSILRIQQVVRGDSAAYFCASSPRPGQGAGEQYFGPGTRLTVT.